Presented here are 14 T cell receptor beta chains from one specimen sequenced in a study of cytomegalovirus exposure and HLA in healthy donors. PCR was performed using 60 Vbeta and 13 Jbeta primers. The repertoire was sequenced with immunoSEQ multiplex PCR; TCRdb's copy has only in-frame clones and lacks some. The sample holds 160,000 or so clones; 70% to 85% are singletons and the top ten take approximately 2.3%. Sequenced input: PBMCs. The receptors here all came from a man aged 45-65 years in good health and CMV-seropositive.

The sample holds a few counts of this clone. V gene TRBV7-3 combines with J gene TRBJ1-3; 7 nucleotides match TRBD1. Unmatched junction bases numbered 3, after V lost 1 base and J lost 0 bases. The CDR3 length is 16 residues. Per the germline V gene, CDR1 is SGHTA and CDR2 is FQGTGA. The CDR3 coding sequence is TGTGCCAGCAGCTTAAGTCCAGGGGGCTCTGGAAACACCATATATTTT. It encodes CASSLSPGGSGNTIYF.

V usage is TRBV28 and J usage is TRBJ2-3, with 7 nucleotides matching TRBD1. V was clipped by 6 bases and J by 3 bases; unmatched bases: 9. This CDR3 is built from 15 residues. CDR1 MDHEN and CDR2 SYDVKM come from the germline V gene. The CDR3 DNA follows: TGTGCCAGCAGATCGACAGGGAAGTTTACAGATACGCAGTATTTT. This encodes CASRSTGKFTDTQYF.

The V and J genes are TRBV6-6 and TRBJ2-1; D might be TRBD2 (7 bases). There are 14 residues in the CDR3. Germline V lookup: CDR1 MNHNY, CDR2 SVGAGI (reference sequence). V lost 6 bases to trimming and J lost 7 bases, with 16 bases between them. CDR3 sequence (DNA): TGTGCCAGCAGCTGGGGGCGGGGGCGGAATGAGCAGTTCTTC. Its translation is CASSWGRGRNEQFF.

The gene calls are TRBV4-1 and TRBJ2-3; D is unresolved. Germline V CDR1 and CDR2: MGHRA, YSYEKL. The CDR3 has 13 amino acids. The V gene lost 4 bases and the J gene lost 4 bases, with 9 bases spanning the gap. As DNA, the CDR3 is TGCGCCAGCAGCCCCCTAGATCCAGATACGCAGTATTTT. This codes for CASSPLDPDTQYF.

The V call is TRBV5-6, the J call TRBJ1-2; TRBD1 matches 9 bases. This CDR3 spans 15 amino acids. Germline loops: CDR1 SGHDT, CDR2 YYEEEE. V was clipped by 3 bases and J by 8 bases; unmatched bases: 11. The CDR3 here is CASSSILGQGRGYTF. The CDR3 nucleotides are TGTGCCAGCAGCTCAATACTCGGACAGGGGCGGGGCTACACCTTC.

The genes are TRBV18 and TRBJ2-1; 7 bases map to TRBD1. The V and J ends lost 5 bases and 4 bases, in that order; junction bases with no gene match: 8. The germline V gene has CDR1 KGHSH and CDR2 LQKENI. This CDR3 has 15 amino acids. The DNA for the CDR3 is TGTGCCAGCTCATCGGGGACAGCGACATACAATGAGCAGTTCTTC. As protein: CASSSGTATYNEQFF. The variable domain in full, with the rest retrieved from reference TRBV18 and TRBJ2-1, is NAGVMQNPRHLVRRRGQEARLRCSPMKGHSHVYWYRQLPEEGLKFMVYLQKENIIDESGMPKERFSAEFPKEGPSILRIQQVVRGDSAAYFCASSSGTATYNEQFFGPGTRLTVL.

The genes are TRBV10-1 and TRBJ2-7; 7 bases are shared with TRBD2. The CDR3 contains 14 residues. J was trimmed by 2 bases and V by 8 bases; bases with no gene match: 9. Germline CDR1 WNHNN, CDR2 SYGVQD (reference sequence). CDR3 nucleotides: TGCGCCAGCTCCCGCGGGACTACTCCCTACGAGCAGTACTTC. This encodes CASSRGTTPYEQYF.

The gene calls are TRBV6-5 and TRBJ2-2; 7 nucleotides match TRBD1. After removal of 5 bases from V and 4 bases from J, the junction contained 7 bases not matched to a gene. CDR3 length: 15 residues. Per the germline V gene, CDR1 is MNHEY and CDR2 is SVGAGI. This CDR3 reads CASSARGSVTGELFF. In DNA, the CDR3 is TGTGCCAGCAGTGCCAGGGGGTCGGTCACCGGGGAGCTGTTTTTT.

The V and J genes are TRBV9 and TRBJ1-5; D unclear. This CDR3 spans 14 amino acids. The V gene lost 3 bases and the J gene lost 0 bases, with 7 bases spanning the gap. Germline lookup yields CDR1 SGDLS and CDR2 YYNGEE. CDR3 residues: CASSEGGSNQPQHF. CDR3 nucleotide sequence: TGTGCCAGCAGCGAAGGAGGTAGCAATCAGCCCCAGCATTTT.

This rearrangement joins TRBV5-6 to TRBJ2-1; the D is unclear. The germline V gene has CDR1 SGHDT and CDR2 YYEEEE. The CDR3 consists of 11 residues. Trimming pared 4 bases from V and 5 bases from J, leaving 4 bases between. The CDR3, as DNA: TGTGCCAGCAGCGAGAACAATGAGCAGTTCTTC. Its protein product is CASSENNEQFF.

V gene TRBV29-1 combines with J gene TRBJ2-4, with D perhaps matching TRBD2 (6 bases). Germline CDR1 is SQVTM and CDR2 is ANQGSEA. The CDR3 is 13 residues long. V gave up 4 bases and J gave up 6 bases, with 13 bases separating them. CDR3 DNA: TGCAGCGTTGGAGCTGGGCGGGGAAACATTCAGTACTTC. Protein product: CSVGAGRGNIQYF.

The V gene is TRBV4-3, the J gene TRBJ2-2; D call uncertain. Trimming took off 0 bases at V and 1 base at J, with 6 bases between the two ends. The germline V gene encodes CDR1 LGHNA and CDR2 YSLEER. The CDR3 is 15 residues long. As DNA, the CDR3 is TGCGCCAGCAGCCAAGACCCAGAGAACACCGGGGAGCTGTTTTTT. This translates into CASSQDPENTGELFF.

The chain is built from TRBV11-2 and TRBJ2-7, with 9 bases aligning to TRBD1. Germline V gene sequence: CDR1 SGHAT, CDR2 FQNNGV. V shed 5 bases and J 1 base; nucleotides not matched to a gene: 6. This CDR3 has 15 residues. CDR3 region: CASSPGTGRSYEQYF. In DNA, the CDR3 is TGTGCCAGCAGCCCCGGGACAGGGAGGTCCTACGAGCAGTACTTC.

The rearrangement uses TRBV10-2 and TRBJ2-5, with 7 bases lining up with TRBD2. J was trimmed by 5 bases and V by 0 bases; bases with no gene match: 3. This CDR3 has 14 residues. Per the germline V gene, CDR1 is WSHSY and CDR2 is SAAADI. The CDR3 sequence: CASSESGGMETQYF. The CDR3 DNA follows: TGCGCCAGCAGTGAGTCGGGAGGGATGGAGACCCAGTACTTC.